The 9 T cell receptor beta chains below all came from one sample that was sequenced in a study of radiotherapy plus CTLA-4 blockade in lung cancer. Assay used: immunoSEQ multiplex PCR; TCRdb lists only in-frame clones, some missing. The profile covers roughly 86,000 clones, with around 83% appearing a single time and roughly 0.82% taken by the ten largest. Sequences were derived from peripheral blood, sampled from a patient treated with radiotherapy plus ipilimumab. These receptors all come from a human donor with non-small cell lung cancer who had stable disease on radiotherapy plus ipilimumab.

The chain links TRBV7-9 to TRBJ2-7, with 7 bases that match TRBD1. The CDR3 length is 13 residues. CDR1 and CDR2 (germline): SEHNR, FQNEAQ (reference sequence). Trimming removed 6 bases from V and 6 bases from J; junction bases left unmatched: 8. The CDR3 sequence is CASSSDRLREQYF. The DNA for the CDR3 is TGTGCCAGCAGTTCGGACAGGCTCCGCGAGCAGTACTTC. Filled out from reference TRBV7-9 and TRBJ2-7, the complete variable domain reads DTGVSQNPRHKITKRGQNVTFRCDPISEHNRLYWYRQTLGQGPEFLTYFQNEAQLEKSRLLSDRFSAERPKGSFSTLEIQRTEQGDSAMYLCASSSDRLREQYFGPGTRLTVT.

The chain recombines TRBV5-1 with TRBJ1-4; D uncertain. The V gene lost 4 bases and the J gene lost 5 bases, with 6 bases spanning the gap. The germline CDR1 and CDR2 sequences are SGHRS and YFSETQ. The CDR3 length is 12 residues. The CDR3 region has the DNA TGCGCCAGCAGCGGTCGGAATGAAAAACTGTTTTTT. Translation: CASSGRNEKLFF.

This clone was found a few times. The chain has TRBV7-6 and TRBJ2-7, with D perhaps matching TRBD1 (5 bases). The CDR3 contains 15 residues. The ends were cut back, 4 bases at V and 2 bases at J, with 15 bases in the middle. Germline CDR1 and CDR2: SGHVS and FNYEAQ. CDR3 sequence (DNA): TGTGCCAGCAGCTCCCCTTCTACAGGAACCTACGAGCAGTACTTC. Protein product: CASSSPSTGTYEQYF.

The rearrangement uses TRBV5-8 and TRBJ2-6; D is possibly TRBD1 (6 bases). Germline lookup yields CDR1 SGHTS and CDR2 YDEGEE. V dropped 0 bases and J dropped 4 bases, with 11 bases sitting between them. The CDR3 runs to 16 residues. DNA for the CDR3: TGTGCCAGCAGCTTGGCAACAGGGACCGGGGCCAACGTCCTGACTTTC. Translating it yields CASSLATGTGANVLTF.

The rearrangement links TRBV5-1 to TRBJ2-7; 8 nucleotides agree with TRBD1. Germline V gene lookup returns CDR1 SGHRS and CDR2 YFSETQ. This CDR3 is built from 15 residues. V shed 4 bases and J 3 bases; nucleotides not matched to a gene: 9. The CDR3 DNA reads TGCGCCAGCAGCCCGGATGGGGACAGGCACTACGAGCAGTACTTC. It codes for CASSPDGDRHYEQYF.

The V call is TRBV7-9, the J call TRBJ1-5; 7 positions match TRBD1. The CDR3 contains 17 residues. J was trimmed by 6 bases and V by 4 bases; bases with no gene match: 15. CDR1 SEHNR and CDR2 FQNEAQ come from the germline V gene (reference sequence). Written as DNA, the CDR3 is TGTGCCAGCAGCTCAGCACCGGGATCAGGGGGTCCTCAGCCCCAGCATTTT. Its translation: CASSSAPGSGGPQPQHF.

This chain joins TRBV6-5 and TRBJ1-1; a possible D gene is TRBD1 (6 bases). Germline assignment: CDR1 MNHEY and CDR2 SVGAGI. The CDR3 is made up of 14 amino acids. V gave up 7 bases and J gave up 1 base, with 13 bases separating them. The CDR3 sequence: CASKQGLGNTEAFF. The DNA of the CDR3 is TGTGCCAGCAAACAGGGCTTAGGGAACACTGAAGCTTTCTTT.

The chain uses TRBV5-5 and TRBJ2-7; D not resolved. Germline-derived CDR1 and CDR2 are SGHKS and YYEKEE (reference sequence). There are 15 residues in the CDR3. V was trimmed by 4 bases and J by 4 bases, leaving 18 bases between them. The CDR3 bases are TGTGCCAGCAGCCCTACAACAGCCCGATCATACGAGCAGTACTTC. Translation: CASSPTTARSYEQYF.

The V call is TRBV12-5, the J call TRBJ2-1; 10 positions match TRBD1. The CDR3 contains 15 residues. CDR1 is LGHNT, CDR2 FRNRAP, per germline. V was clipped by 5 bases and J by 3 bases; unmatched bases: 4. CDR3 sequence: CASGPGQGVYNEQFF. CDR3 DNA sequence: TGTGCTAGTGGTCCCGGACAGGGGGTCTACAATGAGCAGTTCTTC.